The T cell receptor beta chain under discussion was sequenced for a study of T cells after yellow fever vaccination. The CDR3 covers 14 residues. The ends lost 3 bases at V and 5 bases at J; junction bases unmatched: 6. Germline V lookup: CDR1 SGDLS, CDR2 YYNGEE. TCRdb processed the 5' RACE reads anew with MiXCR; each CDR3 protein has one entry. The sample lists under 550,000 distinct CDR3 sequences, around a fifth occurring once. In this sample, this clonotype turned up many times. Its specificity is unknown. Study-level points and caveats: Peaking on day 5 versus 15, the secondary response was faster but weaker.

This sequence originates from a young man who received the YFV17D yellow fever vaccine. The genes are TRBV9 and TRBJ2-5, with 8 bases identical to TRBD1. This sample comprised PBMCs, obtained around 3 weeks after the first yellow fever vaccination. CDR3 amino acids: CASSEGQASETQYF. In nucleotides, the CDR3 is TGTGCCAGCAGCGAGGGACAGGCGTCTGAGACCCAGTACTTC.